One and the same sample provided the 28 T cell receptor beta chains below, sequenced in a study of T cell responses to AZD1222 COVID-19 vaccine. Profiled with immunoSEQ multiplex PCR; TCRdb holds only in-frame clones, not every one. The sample holds under 140,000 clones; 92% are singletons and the top ten take less than 2.5%. Sample: peripheral blood, taken 28 days after the second AZD1222 dose. These receptors were collected from an adult who received the AZD1222 COVID-19 vaccine.

The J gene is TRBJ2-1, the V gene TRBV7-2, with 8 bases lining up with TRBD2. The CDR3 contains 15 residues. Germline V lookup: CDR1 SGHTA, CDR2 FQGNSA. V lost 1 base and J lost 3; bases outside the gene matches: 2. The CDR3 reads CASSLEAGVYNEQFF. CDR3 in DNA: TGTGCCAGCAGCTTAGAAGCGGGGGTCTACAATGAGCAGTTCTTC.

J is TRBJ2-3 and V is TRBV2; D perhaps matches TRBD2 (6 bases). CDR1 and CDR2 from the germline V gene are SNHLY and FYNNEI. This CDR3 contains 13 residues. The germline V and J ends were trimmed by 1 base and 6 bases, with 8 bases remaining between them. CDR3 sequence: CASSEERGDTQYF. Here the CDR3 DNA reads TGTGCCAGCAGTGAAGAACGGGGGGATACGCAGTATTTT.

The rearrangement links TRBV9 to TRBJ2-3; D call uncertain. Germline V gene lookup returns CDR1 SGDLS and CDR2 YYNGEE. The CDR3 covers 13 residues. V was clipped by 0 bases and J by 3 bases, with 5 bases between them. The CDR3 nucleotides are TGTGCCAGCAGCGTAGGAGGTACAGATACGCAGTATTTT. Protein: CASSVGGTDTQYF.

For the CDR3, the DNA is TGTGCCAGCAGTCCCCGCGCCCAGCCCCAGCATTTT. Residues: CASSPRAQPQHF. V and J are TRBV12-3 or TRBV12-4 and TRBJ1-5; D gene uncertain. V shed 5 bases and J shed 7 bases, with 9 bases lying between them. The CDR3 contains 12 residues.

This chain links TRBV19 with TRBJ1-5; D ambiguous. Trimming left V 5 bases short and J 0 bases short, with 8 bases between. In germline, CDR1 is LNHDA, CDR2 SQIVND (reference sequence). The CDR3 length is 14 residues. Here the CDR3 DNA reads TGTGCCAGTAGTTTCAAATATAGCAATCAGCCCCAGCATTTT. Encoded protein: CASSFKYSNQPQHF.

The chain employs TRBV28 and TRBJ2-1; 15 bases align to TRBD2. CDR3 size: 17 residues. Germline V lookup: CDR1 MDHEN, CDR2 SYDVKM. The V and J ends lost 5 bases and 8 bases, in that order; junction bases with no gene match: 10. Here the CDR3 reads CASSDAGTSGGFYEQFF. The CDR3 coding sequence is TGTGCCAGCAGTGACGCCGGGACTAGCGGGGGGTTCTATGAGCAGTTCTTC.

The chain carries TRBV4-2 and TRBJ1-6; D is unclear. Deletions cut 0 bases from V and 7 bases from J, with 16 bases between. The CDR3 covers 17 residues. Germline-derived CDR1 and CDR2 are LGHNA and YNFKEQ. For the CDR3, the DNA is TGTGCCAGCAGCCAAGATTCGGTCAGAGCAAACAATTCACCCCTCCACTTT. Protein sequence: CASSQDSVRANNSPLHF.

The chain has TRBV5-1 and TRBJ2-5; D unresolved. V lost 3 bases, J lost 7 bases, and 22 bases lay in between. Germline V lookup: CDR1 SGHRS, CDR2 YFSETQ. The CDR3 totals 16 residues. The chain's CDR3 is CASSYPPASGFGTQYF. CDR3 nucleotides: TGCGCCAGCAGCTACCCCCCTGCCAGTGGTTTTGGGACCCAGTACTTC.

The chain combines TRBV11-3 with TRBJ2-2; D might be TRBD1 (6 bases). V was trimmed by 5 bases and J by 7 bases, leaving 14 bases between them. Germline CDR1 SGHNT, CDR2 YENEEA. There are 14 residues in the CDR3. CDR3: CASSPPTGYGELFF. In DNA form, the CDR3 reads TGTGCCAGCAGCCCACCTACAGGGTACGGGGAGCTGTTTTTT.

This clone was counted a few times. V and J are TRBV28 and TRBJ1-1; TRBD1 is a possible D gene (6 bases). Germline V gene data show CDR1 as MDHEN and CDR2 as SYDVKM. The CDR3 sequence is 13 residues long. Trimming took off 5 bases at V and 3 bases at J, with 10 bases between the two ends. The CDR3: CASSRRGYTEAFF. CDR3 bases: TGTGCCAGCAGTCGCAGGGGATACACTGAAGCTTTCTTT.

This sequence joins TRBV6-5 and TRBJ1-6, with TRBD1 matching 10 bases. Germline V lookup: CDR1 MNHEY, CDR2 SVGAGI. The trim removed 4 bases at V and 3 bases at J, leaving 3 bases unmatched. This CDR3 comprises 16 residues. For the CDR3, the DNA is TGTGCCAGCAGTTCGACAGGGGGCCTCTATAATTCACCCCTCCACTTT. Its protein product is CASSSTGGLYNSPLHF.

The genes are TRBV14 and TRBJ2-5; the D gene is possibly TRBD1 (5 bases). With 3 bases removed from V and 1 base from J, the gap between germline ends came to 9 bases. The CDR3 consists of 14 residues. The germline V gene encodes CDR1 SGHDN and CDR2 FVKESK. DNA of the CDR3: TGTGCCAGCAGCCATCGGACATTCCAAGAGACCCAGTACTTC. Protein sequence: CASSHRTFQETQYF.

The chain is built from TRBV11-2 and TRBJ1-3, with 7 bases fitting TRBD1. CDR3 length: 13 amino acids. Germline V gene sequence: CDR1 SGHAT, CDR2 FQNNGV. The junction had 4 bases not matched to a gene; V was cut back by 5 bases and J by 6 bases. This chain's CDR3 is CASSRDRENTIYF. CDR3 DNA: TGTGCCAGCAGCAGAGACAGGGAAAACACCATATATTTT. The full variable domain, completed using reference TRBV11-2 and TRBJ1-3, is EAGVAQSPRYKIIEKRQSVAFWCNPISGHATLYWYQQILGQGPKLLIQFQNNGVVDDSQLPKDRFSAERLKGVDSTLKIQPAKLEDSAVYLCASSRDRENTIYFGEGSWLTVV.

The J gene is TRBJ1-5, the V gene TRBV29-1, with TRBD1 as a possible D gene (5 bases). V was cut by 4 bases and J by 0 bases, with 10 bases left in between. The CDR3 consists of 14 residues. Germline lookup yields CDR1 SQVTM and CDR2 ANQGSEA. The CDR3 here is CSVVGDDSNQPQHF. DNA of the CDR3: TGCAGCGTTGTGGGGGACGATAGCAATCAGCCCCAGCATTTT.

There are a few counts of this clone. The chain recombines TRBV2 with TRBJ2-7; D is possibly TRBD2 (6 bases). Germline assignment: CDR1 SNHLY and CDR2 FYNNEI. The CDR3 totals 17 residues. Trimming took off 5 bases at V and 1 base at J, with 21 bases between the two ends. The CDR3 is CASSIINNGGPSYEQYF. CDR3 bases: TGTGCCAGCAGTATAATCAACAACGGGGGTCCGTCCTACGAGCAGTACTTC.

In this sample, this clone turned up a few times. V is TRBV30 and J is TRBJ2-2; D remains unclear. CDR3 length: 14 residues. Trimming cost V 0 bases and J 3 bases, with 8 bases left between them. Looked up from germline, CDR1 is GTSNPN and CDR2 is SVGIG (reference sequence). As DNA, the CDR3 is TGTGCCTGGAGTGTACGCACCTACACCGGGGAGCTGTTTTTT. Residues: CAWSVRTYTGELFF. The complete variable domain, with remaining parts taken from reference TRBV30 and TRBJ2-2, reads SQTIHQWPATLVQPVGSPLSLECTVEGTSNPNLYWYRQAAGRGLQLLFYSVGIGQISSEVPQNLSASRPQDRQFILSSKKLLLSDSGFYLCAWSVRTYTGELFFGEGSRLTVL.

The chain has TRBV10-2 and TRBJ2-2, with no clear D. CDR1 WSHSY and CDR2 SAAADI come from the germline V gene. Trimming removed 7 bases at V and 6 bases at J, with 15 bases between. This CDR3 region has 14 residues. The CDR3 loop reads CASISGSVAGELFF. In DNA form, the CDR3 reads TGCGCCAGCATAAGTGGGTCAGTCGCCGGGGAGCTGTTTTTT.

The V call is TRBV18, the J call TRBJ2-7; the match to TRBD1 covers 8 bases. This CDR3 has 13 amino acids. Germline-derived CDR1 and CDR2 are KGHSH and LQKENI. Trimming at V came to 5 bases and at J to 3 bases, leaving 3 bases not matched to a gene. DNA of the CDR3: TGTGCCAGCTCAGCGGGACAGGACTACGAGCAGTACTTC. The encoded protein is CASSAGQDYEQYF.

The gene calls are TRBV6-2 or TRBV6-3 and TRBJ1-2; 7 positions match TRBD1. From germline, CDR1 is MNHEY and CDR2 SVGEGT. V was clipped by 5 bases and J by 4 bases; unmatched bases: 7. The CDR3 covers 14 residues. The CDR3 DNA sequence: TGTGCCAGCAGTGCCCTACAGGGGTTCTATGGCTACACCTTC. It specifies CASSALQGFYGYTF.

This clone is a singleton in its sample. V and J are TRBV5-1 and TRBJ2-3, with a weak D call TRBD2 (5 bases). This CDR3 contains 14 residues. Germline CDR1 reads SGHRS; CDR2 reads YFSETQ. V was cut by 4 bases and J by 5 bases, with 14 bases left in between. Here the CDR3 reads CASSPSGSGDTQYF. CDR3 nucleotide sequence: TGCGCCAGCAGCCCCTCGGGGTCGGGAGATACGCAGTATTTT.

In its sample, this clone was seen once. The chain joins TRBV4-3 to TRBJ2-7, with 8 bases matching TRBD1. Germline CDR1 and CDR2: LGHNA and YSLEER. CDR3 size: 13 residues. The trim removed 0 bases at V and 12 bases at J, leaving 7 bases unmatched. CDR3 protein: CASSQESQGARYF. In nucleotides, the CDR3 is TGCGCCAGCAGCCAAGAATCCCAGGGGGCGCGGTACTTC.

The V gene is TRBV3-1 (or the pseudogene TRBV3-2), the J gene TRBJ1-1; D remains ambiguous. Trimming left V 7 bases short and J 4 bases short, with 16 bases between. CDR1 is LGHDT, CDR2 YNNKEL, per germline (reference sequence). The CDR3 consists of 14 residues. CDR3 sequence: CASTLAGPTTEAFF. For the CDR3, the DNA is TGTGCCAGCACCCTCGCCGGGCCCACCACTGAAGCTTTCTTT.

There are a few counts of this clone. This chain links TRBV19 with TRBJ1-2; D gene uncertain. The CDR3 extends over 13 amino acids. Looked up from germline, CDR1 is LNHDA and CDR2 is SQIVND (reference sequence). The germline V and J ends were trimmed by 9 bases and 8 bases, with 19 bases remaining between them. Here the CDR3 reads CASQSGSRLGYTF. The CDR3 DNA is TGTGCCAGCCAAAGTGGGTCTCGATTGGGCTACACCTTC.

V and J are TRBV5-5 and TRBJ2-4; maybe TRBD1 (7 bases). Germline loops: CDR1 SGHKS, CDR2 YYEKEE (reference sequence). Trimming stripped 4 bases from V and 2 bases from J, with 13 bases between. CDR3 length equals 15 residues. CDR3: CASSAGQPTKNIQYF. The CDR3 bases are TGTGCCAGCAGCGCGGGACAGCCAACCAAAAACATTCAGTACTTC.

This clone was observed a single time. The V and J genes are TRBV9 and TRBJ2-1; D gene ambiguous. Deletions cut 3 bases from V and 0 bases from J, with 16 bases between. The CDR3 length is 17 residues. Germline loops: CDR1 SGDLS, CDR2 YYNGEE. CDR3 sequence (DNA): TGTGCCAGCAGCGGAAGCCGTTTGGGAAGCTCCTACAATGAGCAGTTCTTC. It translates to CASSGSRLGSSYNEQFF.

The chain employs TRBV9 and TRBJ2-7, with D possibly being TRBD1 (5 bases). The germline gives CDR1 SGDLS, CDR2 YYNGEE. The germline V and J ends were trimmed by 0 bases and 3 bases, with 10 bases remaining between them. CDR3 length: 14 residues. The CDR3 loop is CASSVGFRDYEQYF. CDR3 DNA sequence: TGTGCCAGCAGCGTAGGTTTCAGGGACTACGAGCAGTACTTC.

The rearrangement uses TRBV29-1 and TRBJ2-7, with D hard to call. Germline V gene lookup returns CDR1 SQVTM and CDR2 ANQGSEA. The V and J ends lost 1 base and 9 bases respectively, with 10 bases between them. This CDR3 spans 11 amino acids. The CDR3 is CSVEGRFGQYF. The CDR3 DNA follows: TGCAGCGTTGAAGGACGGTTCGGGCAGTACTTC.

The chain carries TRBV28 and TRBJ2-7, with 11 bases lining up with TRBD1. Looked up from germline, CDR1 is MDHEN and CDR2 is SYDVKM. CDR3 length: 14 amino acids. Trimming took 7 bases from V and 7 from J; bases not matched to a gene: 9. The CDR3 DNA reads as TGTGCCAGCAATTCGGGACAGGGGGTGGGGGAGCAGTACTTC. Protein: CASNSGQGVGEQYF.